One sample yielded the 23 T cell receptor beta chains listed below, sequenced in a study of T cell responses to AZD1222 COVID-19 vaccine. Profiled with immunoSEQ multiplex PCR; TCRdb holds only in-frame clones, not every one. This listing includes under 150,000 clones. The sample consisted of peripheral blood. These receptors were taken from an adult in good health.

The chain uses TRBV19 and TRBJ1-1; D ambiguous. Per germline, CDR1 LNHDA and CDR2 SQIVND (reference sequence). Trimming pared 0 bases from V and 1 base from J, leaving 9 bases between. The CDR3 spans 15 residues. CDR3 amino acids: CASSIDGWENTEAFF. In DNA form, the CDR3 reads TGTGCCAGTAGTATAGATGGTTGGGAGAACACTGAAGCTTTCTTT.

J is TRBJ2-1 and V is TRBV12-3 or TRBV12-4, with 7 bases identical to TRBD1. The CDR3 extends over 12 amino acids. After removal of 7 bases from V and 9 bases from J, the junction contained 6 bases not matched to a gene. CDR3 in amino acids: CASILQGSEQFF. The CDR3 coding sequence is TGTGCCAGCATCCTACAGGGGTCTGAGCAGTTCTTC.

This chain connects TRBV5-1 to TRBJ1-2; 7 positions match TRBD1. CDR1 and CDR2 from the germline V gene are SGHRS and YFSETQ. Trimming at V came to 5 bases and at J to 5 bases, leaving 9 bases not matched to a gene. The CDR3 sequence is 14 residues long. The CDR3 nucleotides are TGCGCCAGCAGTTTTGGCACAGGGGAGTATGGCTACACCTTC. This sequence encodes CASSFGTGEYGYTF.

This chain joins TRBV11-2 and TRBJ1-2; D is possibly TRBD1 (5 bases). Trimming cost V 4 bases and J 4 bases, with 13 bases left between them. Germline CDR1 is SGHAT and CDR2 is FQNNGV. The CDR3 spans 14 residues. For the CDR3, the DNA is TGTGCCAGCAGCTCTCGGGACGGTCCCTATGGCTACACCTTC. It is translated as CASSSRDGPYGYTF.

The rearrangement links TRBV28 to TRBJ2-6; D could derive from TRBD1 or TRBD2 (6 bases each). Trimming took 3 bases from V and 2 from J, leaving 8 bases between them. This CDR3 has 15 amino acids. CDR1 and CDR2 (germline): MDHEN, SYDVKM. CDR3 sequence: CASSFGGPGANVLTF. DNA of the CDR3: TGTGCCAGCAGTTTTGGGGGGCCTGGGGCCAACGTCCTGACTTTC.

V gene TRBV7-3 combines with J gene TRBJ2-2; 10 positions match TRBD2. The junction had 3 bases not matched to a gene; V was cut back by 6 bases and J by 2 bases. This CDR3 region has 15 residues. Germline values: CDR1 SGHTA, CDR2 FQGTGA. Here the CDR3 reads CASSWTSGNTGELFF. CDR3 bases: TGTGCCAGCAGTTGGACTAGCGGCAACACCGGGGAGCTGTTTTTT.

This chain uses TRBV4-1 with TRBJ1-5; the D gene is possibly TRBD1 (6 bases). The CDR3 covers 17 residues. The V end was cut by 1 base, the J end by 2 bases, with 15 bases between. Germline V lookup: CDR1 MGHRA, CDR2 YSYEKL. CDR3 in amino acids: CASSQGLGPGGNQPQHF. CDR3 in DNA: TGCGCCAGCAGCCAAGGGTTAGGGCCAGGGGGCAATCAGCCCCAGCATTTT.

This rearrangement joins TRBV7-3 to TRBJ1-1, with D hard to call. Germline values: CDR1 SGHTA, CDR2 FQGTGA. The CDR3 has 13 amino acids. V gave up 6 bases and J gave up 1 base, with 9 bases separating them. The CDR3 is CASRETPNTEAFF. CDR3 sequence (DNA): TGTGCCAGCAGAGAGACACCGAACACTGAAGCTTTCTTT.

The chain carries TRBV6-6 and TRBJ2-2, with 7 bases that match TRBD2. The germline V gene has CDR1 MNHNY and CDR2 SVGAGI (reference sequence). Trimming cost V 2 bases and J 6 bases; bases outside gene matches: 6. This CDR3 has 15 residues. The CDR3, as DNA: TGTGCCAGCAGTTACGCCCGGGCGGGGGCCGGGGAGCTGTTTTTT. This translates into CASSYARAGAGELFF.

The chain combines TRBV10-3 with TRBJ1-2; weak D call: TRBD1 (6 bases). From germline, CDR1 is ENHRY and CDR2 SYGVKD. This CDR3 has 14 residues. With 8 bases removed from V and 3 bases from J, the gap between germline ends came to 16 bases. CDR3 residues: CAIAGGQGHYGYTF. DNA of the CDR3: TGTGCCATCGCGGGAGGCCAGGGGCACTATGGCTACACCTTC.

As concerns this clone: This sample also contains other DNA sequences that code for the same CDR3. This chain joins TRBV5-4 and TRBJ1-6; D is perhaps TRBD1 (5 bases). This CDR3 comprises 15 residues. With 4 bases removed from V and 4 bases from J, the gap between germline ends came to 12 bases. The V gene's germline CDR1 is SGHNT and CDR2 YYREEE (reference sequence). Here the CDR3 reads CASSPGGGYNSPLHF. The CDR3 coding sequence is TGTGCCAGCAGCCCCGGGGGGGGGTATAATTCACCCCTCCACTTT. The whole variable domain, filled in from reference TRBV5-4 and TRBJ1-6, reads ETGVTQSPTHLIKTRGQQVTLRCSSQSGHNTVSWYQQALGQGPQFIFQYYREEENGRGNFPPRFSGLQFPNYSSELNVNALELDDSALYLCASSPGGGYNSPLHFGNGTRLTVT.

The rearrangement links TRBV11-2 to TRBJ2-3; D call uncertain. The CDR3 contains 13 residues. Germline V CDR1 and CDR2: SGHAT, FQNNGV. V shed 1 base and J shed 4 bases, with 6 bases lying between them. The DNA for the CDR3 is TGTGCCAGCAGCTTAGCCATGCCAGATACGCAGTATTTT. The encoded protein is CASSLAMPDTQYF.

The chain recombines TRBV6-5 with TRBJ2-7; D unclear. This CDR3 comprises 13 residues. V was cut by 0 bases and J by 4 bases, with 7 bases left in between. Germline V gene data show CDR1 as MNHEY and CDR2 as SVGAGI. The CDR3 reads CASSYSVGYEQYF. For the CDR3, the DNA is TGTGCCAGCAGTTACTCTGTGGGTTACGAGCAGTACTTC.

The gene calls are TRBV7-2 and TRBJ1-6; no definite D call. The germline V gene has CDR1 SGHTA and CDR2 FQGNSA. CDR3 length equals 14 residues. Trimming removed 1 base at V and 4 bases at J, with 5 bases between. This chain's CDR3 is CASSLGAYNSPLHF. The CDR3 DNA is TGTGCCAGCAGCTTAGGGGCTTATAATTCACCCCTCCACTTT.

The chain links TRBV27 to TRBJ2-3, with D perhaps TRBD2 (6 bases). The V gene lost 5 bases and the J gene lost 1 base, with 10 bases spanning the gap. The CDR3 is 14 amino acids. In germline, CDR1 is MNHEY, CDR2 SMNVEV (reference sequence). CDR3 in amino acids: CASSSGRRTDTQYF. CDR3 sequence (DNA): TGTGCCAGCAGTAGCGGGCGTCGCACAGATACGCAGTATTTT.

The V gene is TRBV7-2, the J gene TRBJ1-5, with D perhaps TRBD1 (6 bases). The CDR3 has 14 amino acids. Trimming stripped 1 base from V and 7 bases from J, with 11 bases between. Germline values: CDR1 SGHTA, CDR2 FQGNSA. The CDR3: CASSLGRGAQPQHF. CDR3 nucleotides: TGTGCCAGCAGCTTAGGGAGGGGGGCACAGCCCCAGCATTTT.

This rearrangement joins TRBV10-2 to TRBJ1-1; D unresolved. The CDR3 is made up of 14 amino acids. The V end lost 4 bases, the J end lost 0 bases, and 9 bases lay between the germline ends. CDR1 WSHSY and CDR2 SAAADI come from the germline V gene. The CDR3 nucleotides read TGCGCCAGCAGTGGAGCGGGCTTGAACACTGAAGCTTTCTTT. Amino acids: CASSGAGLNTEAFF.

This chain joins TRBV11-2 and TRBJ2-7; TRBD2 matches 11 bases. CDR3 length equals 17 residues. Germline V gene sequence: CDR1 SGHAT, CDR2 FQNNGV. V was pared by 4 bases and J by 3 bases, with 11 bases of the junction left unmatched. In nucleotides, the CDR3 is TGTGCCAGCAGCTCGTCACCGGGACTAGCGGATTACTACGAGCAGTACTTC. Translated: CASSSSPGLADYYEQYF.

This chain joins TRBV6-1 and TRBJ1-5; D gene unclear. This CDR3 has 14 amino acids. Germline lookup yields CDR1 MNHNS and CDR2 SASEGT. Trimming removed 2 bases at V and 6 bases at J, with 11 bases between. The CDR3 DNA reads TGTGCCAGCAGTGAAAGCAGTCCCCCTCAGCCCCAGCATTTT. It yields the protein CASSESSPPQPQHF.

V and J are TRBV19 and TRBJ1-5; 9 bases are shared with TRBD1. Germline V gene data show CDR1 as LNHDA and CDR2 as SQIVND (reference sequence). V dropped 5 bases and J dropped 5; count of bases not matched to a gene: 4. The length of the CDR3 is 14 residues. The CDR3 is CASSGQGPHQPQHF. The CDR3 DNA follows: TGTGCCAGTAGTGGACAGGGGCCCCATCAGCCCCAGCATTTT.

V is TRBV12-3 or TRBV12-4 and J is TRBJ2-7; the D is unclear. V was cut by 1 base and J by 2 bases, with 6 bases left in between. The CDR3 is 13 amino acids. The CDR3 loop is CASSLGLAYEQYF. CDR3 DNA: TGTGCCAGCAGTTTAGGGCTGGCCTACGAGCAGTACTTC.

The chain employs TRBV19 and TRBJ1-3; no clear D gene. Germline V gene data show CDR1 as LNHDA and CDR2 as SQIVND (reference sequence). CDR3 size: 15 residues. Trimming removed 7 bases at V and 3 bases at J, with 16 bases between. The CDR3 protein is CASTPTLRVGNTIYF. CDR3 DNA sequence: TGTGCCAGTACCCCGACTCTAAGAGTTGGAAACACCATATATTTT.

The chain is built from TRBV19 and TRBJ1-2; possible D gene TRBD1, 6 bases. From germline, CDR1 is LNHDA and CDR2 SQIVND (reference sequence). The ends were cut back, 7 bases at V and 2 bases at J, with 14 bases in the middle. This CDR3 spans 14 amino acids. CDR3 nucleotide sequence: TGTGCCAGTAATAAGAACAGGGCCAACTATGGCTACACCTTC. Amino acids: CASNKNRANYGYTF.